This is a list of T cell receptor beta chains from one sample in a study of blood T cell repertoires in COVID-19. The table came from immunoSEQ multiplex PCR; TCRdb's copy has only in-frame clones and leaves some out. The data show around 130,000 clones, about 87% seen once. The source material was peripheral blood. These receptors were taken from a human donor in a cohort sampled during active COVID-19. The CDR3 runs from the conserved cysteine through the conserved F or W. The order of the fields is clone size, CDR3 length, D gene, V gene, J gene, CDR3 protein, CDR3 DNA. The D gene is left open where the match is weak. Some rows have no size entry. The others give once, few or many, or a class for an expanded clone.

>once|16|-|TRBV7-8|TRBJ1-4
CASSSLMHSRPEKLFF
TGTGCCAGCAGCTCCCTTATGCACAGCCGCCCAGAAAAACTGTTTTTT
>-|15|-|TRBV5-1|TRBJ2-2
CASSLDSGNTGELFF
TGCGCCAGCAGCTTGGATTCGGGAAACACCGGGGAGCTGTTTTTT
>-|17|TRBD2|TRBV5-5|TRBJ2-1
CASSPPGGSAMGNEQFF
TGTGCCAGCAGCCCTCCGGGCGGGAGTGCGATGGGGAATGAGCAGTTCTTC
>few|14|-|TRBV9|TRBJ2-1
CASSVDIGGTEQFF
TGTGCCAGCAGCGTAGATATAGGCGGTACTGAGCAGTTCTTC
>-|13|-|TRBV4-2|TRBJ1-4
CASSQAQPEKLFF
TGTGCCAGCAGCCAAGCACAGCCTGAAAAACTGTTTTTT
>-|13|-|TRBV7-9|TRBJ2-1
CASSPTTYNEQFF
TGTGCCAGCAGCCCAACCACTTACAATGAGCAGTTCTTC
>-|15|TRBD1|TRBV7-9|TRBJ1-1
CASSLGTGVDTEAFF
TGTGCCAGCAGCCTCGGGACAGGGGTGGACACTGAAGCTTTCTTT
>-|15|TRBD1|TRBV2|TRBJ2-1
CASSPRDRGSVEQFF
TGTGCCAGCAGTCCACGGGACAGGGGTTCCGTTGAGCAGTTCTTC
>-|14|-|TRBV28|TRBJ2-7
CASTKEGISYEQYF
TGTGCCAGCACCAAGGAGGGGATAAGCTACGAGCAGTACTTC
>-|16|-|TRBV7-9|TRBJ2-6
CASSLSPGTGANVLTF
TGTGCCAGCAGCTTAAGTCCGGGAACTGGGGCCAACGTCCTGACTTTC
>-|13|TRBD1|TRBV5-3|TRBJ2-7
CARSSDRAYEQYF
TGTGCCAGAAGCTCAGACAGGGCCTACGAGCAGTACTTC
>-|15|-|TRBV9|TRBJ2-2
CASSVGTMNTGELFF
TGTGCCAGCAGCGTAGGGACTATGAACACCGGGGAGCTGTTTTTT
>-|15|TRBD1|TRBV19|TRBJ1-3
CASSDRTGGRNTIYF
TGTGCCAGTAGTGACCGGACAGGGGGTAGAAACACCATATATTTT
>-|14|TRBD1|TRBV10-3|TRBJ1-1
CAISERGGNPEAFF
TGTGCCATCAGTGAAAGAGGGGGCAATCCTGAAGCTTTCTTT
>-|15|TRBD2|TRBV5-5|TRBJ2-3
CASSLPGGPGDTQYF
TGTGCCAGCAGCTTGCCGGGGGGGCCTGGAGATACGCAGTATTTT
>-|15|-|TRBV11-2|TRBJ1-6
CASSSNRVLNSPLHF
TGTGCCAGCAGCTCAAACAGGGTCCTCAATTCACCCCTCCACTTT
>-|15|TRBD1|TRBV14|TRBJ1-6
CASSHWDREGSPLHF
TGTGCCAGCAGCCACTGGGACAGGGAGGGCTCACCCCTCCACTTT
>-|14|-|TRBV4-2|TRBJ2-5
CASSQDQVAGTQYF
TGTGCCAGCAGCCAAGACCAGGTGGCAGGGACCCAGTACTTC
>-|14|-|TRBV5-1|TRBJ2-3
CASSLRQVWDTQYF
TGCGCCAGCAGCTTGAGACAGGTTTGGGATACGCAGTATTTT
>once|13|TRBD2|TRBV19|TRBJ2-1
CASNRAGSNEQFF
TGTGCCAGTAATCGAGCGGGGAGCAATGAGCAGTTCTTC
>-|15|-|TRBV30|TRBJ2-7
CAWSTWDLRLYEQYF
TGTGCCTGGAGTACGTGGGACTTGAGGCTCTACGAGCAGTACTTC
>-|19|-|TRBV15|TRBJ2-6
CATSRDRQGRLSGANVLTF
TGTGCCACCAGCAGAGATAGGCAGGGGCGCCTCTCTGGGGCCAACGTCCTGACTTTC
>-|12|-|TRBV7-9|TRBJ2-1
CASRQRYNEQFF
TGTGCCTCCCGGCAGAGGTACAATGAGCAGTTCTTC
>once|14|TRBD2|TRBV28|TRBJ2-1
CASSFGGGAHEQFF
TGTGCCAGCAGTTTTGGCGGGGGGGCCCATGAGCAGTTCTTC
>-|15|TRBD1|TRBV19|TRBJ2-4
CASSRGRGQGNIQYF
TGTGCCAGTAGCCGAGGGAGGGGACAGGGAAACATTCAGTACTTC
>-|15|TRBD1|TRBV5-1|TRBJ1-2
CASSLQGENGYGYTF
TGCGCCAGCAGCTTGCAGGGGGAAAACGGATATGGCTACACCTTC
>-|12|-|TRBV7-8|TRBJ2-7
CASSPDIAEQYF
TGTGCCAGCAGTCCCGACATTGCGGAGCAGTACTTC
>once|15|TRBD1|TRBV7-9|TRBJ1-2
CASSTGQGVLEGYTF
TGTGCCAGCAGCACCGGACAGGGGGTTTTGGAGGGCTACACCTTC
>once|17|TRBD1|TRBV11-2|TRBJ1-2
CASSSRPGGLPNYGYTF
TGTGCCAGCAGTTCCAGGCCAGGGGGTCTCCCTAACTATGGCTACACCTTC
>few|16|-|TRBV15|TRBJ1-3
CATSRDGTLAGNTIYF
TGTGCCACCAGCAGAGATGGGACTTTGGCTGGAAACACCATATATTTT
>once|15|-|TRBV2|TRBJ1-4
CASTPSQGGNEKLFF
TGTGCCAGCACACCTTCGCAAGGGGGTAATGAAAAACTGTTTTTT
>-|15|-|TRBV28|TRBJ1-3
CASSLGHKTGNTIYF
TGTGCCAGCAGTTTAGGGCACAAGACTGGAAACACCATATATTTT
>-|14|-|TRBV2|TRBJ2-3
CASSNRESTDTQYF
TGTGCCAGCAGTAACAGGGAAAGCACAGATACGCAGTATTTT
>-|15|-|TRBV9|TRBJ2-1
CASSVAGESYNEQFF
TGTGCCAGCAGCGTAGCTGGGGAGTCCTACAATGAGCAGTTCTTC
>-|11|-|TRBV10-3|TRBJ1-4
CAISEWSRGFF
TGTGCCATCAGTGAGTGGTCCCGGGGGTTTTTT
>-|15|TRBD2|TRBV7-2|TRBJ2-7
CASSSGLAGNPEQYF
TGTGCCAGCAGCTCGGGACTAGCGGGGAACCCCGAGCAGTACTTC
>-|15|TRBD1|TRBV7-3|TRBJ2-2
CASSLGTANTGELFF
TGTGCCAGCAGTCTCGGGACAGCTAACACCGGGGAGCTGTTTTTT
>-|12|-|TRBV28|TRBJ2-3
CASSSPVGEGYF
TGTGCCAGCAGTTCACCGGTGGGCGAGGGGTATTTT
>-|16|TRBD2|TRBV4-2|TRBJ2-1
CASSQSGLAGANEQFF
TGTGCCAGCAGCCAGTCGGGACTAGCGGGAGCCAATGAGCAGTTCTTC
>once|14|-|TRBV19|TRBJ2-7
CATKPGHHNYEQYF
TGTGCCACTAAACCGGGACACCATAACTACGAGCAGTACTTC